Sequencing of this T cell receptor (beta chain) was carried out in a study of beta chain features in type 1 diabetes. Study-wide findings and caveats: All four CD4+ subsets of Type 1 diabetes patients contained TCRB CDR3s that were moderately but significantly shorter.

For this clone: Its target is not known.

The V gene end was trimmed by 4 bases and the J gene end by 5 bases; junction bases not matched to a gene: 15. Germline CDR1 LNHDA, CDR2 SQIVND (reference sequence). This CDR3 has 18 amino acids. Each of the CD4+ naive, central memory, regulatory and stem cell-like memory populations was sorted via CD45RO/CCR7/CD25/CD127/CD95/CD27. Every isolated RNA sample was fully reverse transcribed, so sequencing captured expressed TCRB transcripts. Method: immunoSEQ multiplex PCR; TCRdb's copy keeps in-frame clones and lacks some. Here the sample spans 640,000 or so clones, about an eighth being singletons. The gene calls are TRBV19 and TRBJ2-5; 11 bases are a match to TRBD2. The sequenced material came from naive CD4+ T cells from blood. This receptor was obtained from a man younger than 35 with type 1 diabetes. The CDR3 sequence is CASSTTLAGTSGPETQYF. As DNA, the CDR3 is TGTGCCAGTAGTACCACCCTAGCCGGGACTAGCGGTCCTGAGACCCAGTACTTC.